The entry below describes one T cell receptor (beta chain). This clonotype occurred a few times. Its antigen remains unidentified. Nothing much larger sits one base from this clone, and base qualities are not available. CDR1 and CDR2 are read off the germline V gene as KGHDR and SFDVKD. Including the terminal cysteine and phenylalanine, the CDR3 comprises 13 residues. The only DNA kept is the CDR3, 39 bases in frame from the first base. The V end gives up 7 bases and the J end 6 bases, leaving 3 bases in the junction not matched to a gene. This record belongs to a study of molecular identifiers for immune sequencing clone quantification (dated 2018 in TCRdb). At the level of the whole study: For a replicate experiment, RNA from approximately 20,000 or 98,000 naive CD8 T cells was divided into five aliquots, and four of the five aliquots were sequenced. This methods study benchmarked molecular-identifier clustering-based TCR repertoire sequencing (MIDCIRS) and TCR RNA copy counting, using CD8 T cells to do so. What the study reported, not specific to this receptor: When barcode sub-clustering was omitted, TCR diversity was inflated by chimeric consensus sequences, with chimeras reaching as high as 47%. Even against a background of 750,000 to 1,000,000 naive CD8 T cells, spiked-in Jurkat TCR RNA amounting to a single cell's worth was reported to be detectable. In CMV-specific effector cells, over 97% of molecules were held by clones above 20 RNA copies, whereas under 1% of molecules were held by such clones in naive cells. Naive libraries contained spiked-in Jurkat TCR RNA (around eleven copies' worth), which is not part of the donor repertoire. Modeling estimated about three recovered TCR RNA copies per cell, compared with about 9.3 by digital PCR, which implies 30% to 35% capture efficiency. Identical TCR molecules sharing a barcode could cause highly expanded clone sizes to be underestimated.

Libraries of naive CD8 T cells were built from around 20,000 to 1,000,000 sorted cells, with 10%, 30% or 50% of the purified RNA used. On a BD FACSAria II, naive CD8 T cells were FACS-sorted as CD8+CD4-CCR7+CD45RA+ and collected into RLT Plus buffer. To test detection sensitivity, Jurkat RNA equivalent to ten TCR copies was spiked into samples of roughly 18,000-1,000,000 naive CD8 T cells. CD8 T cells were enriched with RosetteSep CD8+ T Cell Enrichment Cocktail and Ficoll-Paque, followed by ACK red cell lysis. Libraries were constructed by PCR. Sequencing was performed on a NextSeq 500. Bulk TCR libraries were prepared as previously described, using TCR primers listed in Table S5. Purification of total RNA was performed with the Qiagen AllPrep DNA/RNA kit. Before analysis, reads from multiple sequencing runs of the same library were pooled. The paper's processing steps were these. Reads were retained only if their TCR constant sequence matched exactly, and those retained reads were trimmed to 150 nt and grouped according to their 12-nt molecular barcodes. Reads in each barcode group were sub-clustered using a 15% Levenshtein threshold, and a quality-weighted consensus sequence was built for each RNA molecule. Non-functional sequences were removed, as were lower-count sequences one edit away from another. Barcode sub-clusters with fewer than 20% of the maximum read count were removed, based on fitting two negative binomial distributions. The public reads were reprocessed in TCRdb via fastp at Q25 and MiXCR, keeping in-frame beta chains. Each CDR3 protein gets just one entry, which takes the most common genes and DNA from the rows behind it. The V and J calls were determined by TCRdb, not by the authors. The sample profile shows approximately 630,000 distinct CDR3 sequences; roughly 25% of them were found once. 0.78% of the sample is taken by the ten largest.

The sequence was obtained from a human donor in good health. Some libraries in this study had Jurkat cell RNA spiked in. The sequenced sample was naive CD8+ T cells from blood, with Jurkat cell RNA spiked in. The cell subset or site label on this specimen signifies: FACS-sorted CD8+CD4-CCR7+CD45RA+ naive T cells. The chain is encoded by TRBV24-1 joined to TRBJ2-2, with 8 bases matching TRBD2. The bases read TGTGCCACCAGCCCCGGGGGGGCCGGGGAGCTGTTTTTT. It specifies CATSPGGAGELFF.